The TCR beta chain under discussion was sequenced for a study of T cell repertoires in cytomegalovirus infection. Across the study: CMV infection together with matching HLA type was indicated by public TCR beta signatures.

This clonotype was observed many times. Its antigen is not identified. Overall study results and limits: Totalled public TCR beta family frequency picked out people who carried CMV plus the relevant HLA. There were HLA-C-restricted CMV-specific TCR beta clonotypes dominating the ex vivo response.

TCRdb called the reads again in MiXCR, with one record for every CDR3 protein. The table includes 80,000 or so distinct CDR3 sequences, under 30% detected once. The receptor was isolated from a human donor in good health (CMV status not recorded). Some clones in this sample may be carry-over from other donors' samples. The sample consisted of CD8+ T cells from cultured PBMCs, taken from culture after CMV antigen stimulation.

The CDR3 nucleotides read TGTGCCAGCAGCTCTCCGGGACTAGCGGGGCGGAGCTCCTACGAGCAGTACTTC. This gives the protein CASSSPGLAGRSSYEQYF. This chain links TRBV7-8 with TRBJ2-7; 13 nucleotides agree with TRBD2. Per the germline V gene, CDR1 is SGHVS and CDR2 is FQNEAQ. CDR3 length equals 18 residues. Germline trimming cut 4 bases from V and 0 bases from J; bases unmatched to any gene: 9.